One sample yielded the 21 T cell receptor beta chains listed below, sequenced in a study of T cells in Graves' hyperthyroidism and ophthalmopathy (dated 2019 in TCRdb). The method was multiplex PCR. TCRdb lists the instrument as Illumina HiSeq 2000. The TCR beta CDR3 regions were amplified from the RNA transcripts. The TCR CDR3 was subjected to a first round of RT-PCR using the HTBI primer set and the Qiagen OneStep RT-PCR kit. TCRdb redid the processing of the public reads, applying fastp at Q25 and MiXCR, and retained in-frame beta chains. Rows are combined by CDR3 protein, so each entry shows the most common genes and DNA. Across this sample there are approximately 870,000 distinct CDR3 sequences, with more than 30% seen only once. The ten biggest clones cover more than 7% of the sample. The sample was blood. These receptors came from a young man with Graves' hyperthyroidism.

The chain employs TRBV20-1 and TRBJ2-5, with D perhaps matching TRBD1 (5 bases). Per germline, CDR1 DFQATT and CDR2 SNEGSKA (reference sequence). There are 13 residues in the CDR3. Trimming stripped 6 bases from V and 5 bases from J, with 16 bases between. This CDR3 is CSASPRAWETQYF. In nucleotides, the CDR3 is TGCAGTGCCTCCCCCAGGGCTTGGGAGACCCAGTACTTC.

The chain carries TRBV2 and TRBJ2-7, with 8 bases lining up with TRBD1. Germline CDR1 reads SNHLY; CDR2 reads FYNNEI. V lost 5 bases and J lost 4; bases outside the gene matches: 10. This CDR3 is 15 amino acids long. CDR3 amino acids: CASSYSGTGVYEQYF. The DNA of the CDR3 is TGTGCCAGCAGTTACTCCGGGACAGGCGTTTACGAGCAGTACTTC.

This chain links TRBV2 with TRBJ1-2; 9 positions agree with TRBD1. Germline V gene sequence: CDR1 SNHLY, CDR2 FYNNEI. The CDR3 consists of 14 residues. The junction had 9 bases not matched to a gene; V was cut back by 10 bases and J by 3 bases. DNA of the CDR3: TGTGCCATTCTTAGGACAGGGGTCCACTATGGCTACACCTTC. This translates into CAILRTGVHYGYTF.

The sample holds many counts of this clonotype. V gene TRBV10-3 combines with J gene TRBJ1-6, with 9 bases lining up with TRBD1. Germline assignment: CDR1 ENHRY and CDR2 SYGVKD. There are 14 residues in the CDR3. With 6 bases clipped from V and 10 bases from J, the junction kept 7 bases outside the gene matches. The CDR3 reads CAISDGQGMSPLHF. CDR3 DNA: TGTGCCATCAGCGATGGACAGGGGATGTCACCCCTCCACTTT.

This clonotype occurred a few times. At one end, the junction sequence differs from germline, possibly due to a read error. V gene TRBV7-2 combines with J gene TRBJ2-7; 11 bases are shared with TRBD1. Germline-derived CDR1 and CDR2 are SGHTA and FQGNSA. CDR3 length equals 15 residues. The chain's CDR3 is CASSLSDRGPHEQYF. The CDR3 bases are TGCGCCAGCAGCTTGTCGGACAGGGGGCCCCACGAGCAGTACTTC.

Only one count was recorded for this clonotype. V gene TRBV2 combines with J gene TRBJ1-1; tentatively, D is TRBD1 (5 bases). CDR3 length: 14 residues. Germline CDR1 is SNHLY and CDR2 is FYNNEI. Between the trimmed V and J ends, which lost 5 bases and 5 bases, there was a span of 15 bases. Here the CDR3 DNA reads TGTGCCAGCAGTTTAGGGGTCCGGGGGACTGAAGCTTTCTTT. It specifies CASSLGVRGTEAFF.

The chain combines TRBV7-8 with TRBJ2-7, with 8 nucleotides matching TRBD2. Germline CDR1 reads SGHVS; CDR2 reads FQNEAQ. After removal of 6 bases from V and 0 bases from J, the junction contained 7 bases not matched to a gene. CDR3 size: 15 residues. The CDR3 DNA is TGTGCCAGCAGGTCAACTAGCGGAAGCTCCTACGAGCAGTACTTC. Amino acids: CASRSTSGSSYEQYF.

The chain couples TRBV10-3 to TRBJ1-4; D is unclear. The CDR3 runs to 18 residues. CDR1 and CDR2 from the germline V gene are ENHRY and SYGVKD. The V end was cut by 4 bases, the J end by 6 bases, with 24 bases between. The CDR3 DNA is TGTGCCATCAGTGGAGCGGGCATAGGGTGGTATTCGGATGAAAAACTGTTTTTT. As protein: CAISGAGIGWYSDEKLFF.

The chain carries TRBV10-2 and TRBJ2-7, with D perhaps matching TRBD1 (6 bases). The CDR3 runs 14 residues. Looked up from germline, CDR1 is WSHSY and CDR2 is SAAADI. V lost 5 bases and J lost 4, with 15 bases in between. The CDR3 DNA reads as TGCGCCAGCAGTTTTCAGGGGAGCGAATACGAGCAGTACTTC. It encodes CASSFQGSEYEQYF.

The sample holds a few counts of this clonotype. The gene calls are TRBV5-8 and TRBJ2-7; no clear D gene. Trimming shortened V by 1 base and J by 5 bases, and 10 bases separated the two germline ends. Germline V gives CDR1 SGHTS, CDR2 YDEGEE. The CDR3 loop spans 13 amino acids. The CDR3: CASSLLGEHEQYF. The CDR3 DNA reads as TGTGCCAGCAGCTTGCTTGGAGAGCACGAGCAGTACTTC. Filled out from reference TRBV5-8 and TRBJ2-7, the complete variable domain reads EAGVTQSPTHLIKTRGQQATLRCSPISGHTSVYWYQQALGLGLQFLLWYDEGEERNRGNFPPRFSGRQFPNYSSELNVNALELEDSALYLCASSLLGEHEQYFGPGTRLTVT.

The gene calls are TRBV9 and TRBJ2-5; D is unclear. In germline, CDR1 is SGDLS, CDR2 YYNGEE. The CDR3 loop spans 10 amino acids. The V and J ends lost 0 bases and 9 bases respectively, with 3 bases between them. CDR3 bases: TGTGCCAGCAGCGTAGAAGCCCAGTACTTC. Protein product: CASSVEAQYF.

This clonotype was seen many times. The V gene is TRBV2, the J gene TRBJ1-1, with D tentatively TRBD1 (5 bases). The length of the CDR3 is 13 residues. Germline CDR1 and CDR2: SNHLY and FYNNEI. The V gene lost 8 bases and the J gene lost 7 bases, with 17 bases spanning the gap. The CDR3 protein is CASSEGRDGEAFF. CDR3 in DNA: TGTGCCAGCTCCGAGGGCAGGGACGGTGAAGCTTTCTTT.

The V and J genes are TRBV11-2 and TRBJ2-7; D is unclear. The CDR3 is 15 amino acids. Trimming cost V 2 bases and J 2 bases, with 13 bases left between them. Per the germline V gene, CDR1 is SGHAT and CDR2 is FQNNGV. In DNA, the CDR3 is TGTGCCAGCAGCTTAAAATGGACGGAAGCCTACGAGCAGTACTTC. Amino acid sequence: CASSLKWTEAYEQYF.

The chain couples TRBV2 to TRBJ2-5; D tentatively reads TRBD1 or TRBD2 (5 bases each). CDR3 length: 14 residues. V was cut by 7 bases and J by 5 bases, with 17 bases left in between. CDR1 and CDR2 from the germline V gene are SNHLY and FYNNEI. CDR3 region: CASKGTSQGETQYF. DNA for the CDR3: TGTGCCAGCAAAGGGACGAGTCAAGGGGAGACCCAGTACTTC.

This clonotype has more than one count but fewer than ten. V and J are TRBV7-6 and TRBJ2-7; perhaps D is TRBD1 or TRBD2 (7 bases each). Germline V gene sequence: CDR1 SGHVS, CDR2 FNYEAQ. This CDR3 is 17 amino acids long. V was pared by 5 bases and J by 0 bases, with 20 bases between. CDR3: CASSPRGGTGSSYEQYF. DNA of the CDR3: TGTGCCAGCAGCCCCAGGGGGGGTACCGGGAGCTCCTACGAGCAGTACTTC.

V and J are TRBV19 and TRBJ2-6; D remains ambiguous. The CDR3 runs to 16 residues. Germline V CDR1 and CDR2: LNHDA, SQIVND (reference sequence). V gave up 9 bases and J gave up 0 bases, with 15 bases separating them. CDR3 bases: TGTGCCAGCAGCCAAGATGCGAGCTCTGGGGCCAACGTCCTGACTTTC. Protein sequence: CASSQDASSGANVLTF.

This clonotype was recorded many times. The rearrangement links TRBV14 to TRBJ2-7; 8 bases are shared with TRBD1. Germline CDR1 reads SGHDN; CDR2 reads FVKESK. With V trimmed by 1 base and J by 9 bases, 5 bases remained unmatched. The CDR3 has 13 residues. The CDR3 nucleotides are TGTGCCAGCAGCCAAGTCGCAGGGGGCGTGCAGTACTTC. Its translation is CASSQVAGGVQYF.

The chain has TRBV2 and TRBJ1-5; TRBD1 matches at 7 bases. The V gene end was trimmed by 3 bases and the J gene end by 2 bases; junction bases not matched to a gene: 7. The CDR3 is 16 amino acids. CDR1 is SNHLY and CDR2 is FYNNEI in the germline V gene. The CDR3 DNA is TGTGCCAGCAGTGACACCCGACAGGGCGGCAATCAGCCCCAGCATTTT. Encoded protein: CASSDTRQGGNQPQHF.

V and J are TRBV7-8 and TRBJ2-5; 9 positions agree with TRBD2. Germline assignment: CDR1 SGHVS and CDR2 FQNEAQ. V lost 2 bases and J lost 5; bases outside the gene matches: 15. The CDR3 loop spans 18 amino acids. For the CDR3, the DNA is TGTGCCAGCAGCTTAAGAGCGGGAGGTGGGATAAAGGAGGAGACCCAGTACTTC. It codes for CASSLRAGGGIKEETQYF. Supplemented by reference TRBV7-8 and TRBJ2-5, the full variable domain reads GAGVSQSPRYKVAKRGQDVALRCDPISGHVSLFWYQQALGQGPEFLTYFQNEAQLDKSGLPSDRFFAERPEGSVSTLKIQRTQQEDSAVYLCASSLRAGGGIKEETQYFGPGTRLLVL.

The genes are TRBV7-6 and TRBJ2-7; 8 bases agree with TRBD1. V lost 2 bases, J lost 7 bases, and 7 bases stayed unmatched. This CDR3 has 14 amino acids. Germline lookup yields CDR1 SGHVS and CDR2 FNYEAQ. The CDR3 reads CASSLSGGNGEQYF. The CDR3 DNA sequence: TGTGCCAGCAGCTTATCAGGGGGCAACGGGGAGCAGTACTTC.

CDR3 coding DNA: TGTGCCAGCAGTTTGAAGAGTGGGTACGAGCAGTACTTC. This encodes CASSLKSGYEQYF. The genes are TRBV7-8 and TRBJ2-7, with unresolved D. This CDR3 has 13 residues. Trimming pared 6 bases from V and 4 bases from J, leaving 13 bases between. The germline V gene has CDR1 SGHVS and CDR2 FQNEAQ.